The 17 T cell receptor beta chains below come from one sample, sequenced in a study of blood T cell repertoires in COVID-19. Method: immunoSEQ multiplex PCR; TCRdb's copy keeps in-frame clones and lacks some. Among 350,000 to 400,000 clones listed, 75% to 90% were seen once. Sequencing input: PBMCs or T cells enriched from blood (not recorded which). Source of these receptors: a man between 18 and 35 years old who had recovered from COVID-19.

The chain carries TRBV7-2 and TRBJ2-3; D gene ambiguous. Trimming took off 2 bases at V and 6 bases at J, with 12 bases between the two ends. The CDR3 runs to 14 residues. The germline V gene encodes CDR1 SGHTA and CDR2 FQGNSA. As DNA, the CDR3 is TGTGCCAGCAGCTTATTCCTCCCCCCGGATACGCAGTATTTT. Its protein is CASSLFLPPDTQYF.

The chain combines TRBV5-1 with TRBJ1-4, with D hard to call. The CDR3 is 14 residues long. Trimming removed 3 bases from V and 2 bases from J, with 8 bases in between. CDR1 is SGHRS, CDR2 YFSETQ, per germline. The CDR3 bases are TGCGCCAGCAGCTCAGGTGACACTAATGAAAAACTGTTTTTT. It codes for CASSSGDTNEKLFF.

This clone was found once. The chain couples TRBV6-6 to TRBJ2-2, with TRBD2 identical over 7 bases. The CDR3 length is 13 residues. The V gene's germline CDR1 is MNHNY and CDR2 SVGAGI (reference sequence). Losses at the gene ends were 6 bases for V and 4 bases for J; bases not matched to a gene: 2. DNA for the CDR3: TGTGCCAGCAGGGTAGCGGGCACCGGGGAGCTGTTTTTT. Amino acid sequence: CASRVAGTGELFF.

The rearrangement uses TRBV7-2 and TRBJ2-1; D gene unclear. In germline, CDR1 is SGHTA, CDR2 FQGNSA. Trimming shortened V by 1 base and J by 8 bases, and 6 bases separated the two germline ends. CDR3 length: 12 residues. The CDR3 here is CASSLDLYEQFF. Here the CDR3 DNA reads TGTGCCAGCAGCTTAGATCTATATGAGCAGTTCTTC. The complete variable domain, with remaining parts taken from reference TRBV7-2 and TRBJ2-1, reads GAGVSQSPSNKVTEKGKDVELRCDPISGHTALYWYRQSLGQGLEFLIYFQGNSAPDKSGLPSDRFSAERTGGSVSTLTIQRTQQEDSAVYLCASSLDLYEQFFGPGTRLTVL.

The CDR3: CASSYSRQGEIYGYTF. The CDR3 nucleotides are TGTGCCAGCAGTTACTCCCGACAGGGAGAGATCTATGGCTACACCTTC. The V and J genes are TRBV6-5 and TRBJ1-2, with 7 bases matching TRBD1. Germline assignment: CDR1 MNHEY and CDR2 SVGAGI. Trimming at V came to 0 bases and at J to 4 bases, leaving 8 bases not matched to a gene. This CDR3 comprises 16 residues.

The chain joins TRBV19 to TRBJ1-6; 7 nucleotides line up with TRBD1. The CDR3 is 15 amino acids. J lost 7 bases, V lost 5 bases, and 8 bases had no gene match. Germline V lookup: CDR1 LNHDA, CDR2 SQIVND (reference sequence). The CDR3 nucleotides are TGTGCCAGTAGTCCCGGGACAGATCCCAATTCACCCCTCCACTTT. Protein sequence: CASSPGTDPNSPLHF.

The rearrangement uses TRBV21-1 and TRBJ1-1. TRBV21-1 is deemed a pseudogene. The CDR3 is 13 residues long. DNA for the CDR3: TGTGCCAGCAGCAAAGGTCGCGATATTGAAGCTTTCTTT. Translating it yields CASSKGRDIEAFF.

The chain joins TRBV24-1 to TRBJ2-1, with a weak D call TRBD2 (5 bases). The CDR3 is 14 residues long. The germline gives CDR1 KGHDR, CDR2 SFDVKD. V lost 0 bases and J lost 9, with 11 bases in between. CDR3 in DNA: TGTGCCACCAGTGATTTGCGGGGTTTCGGTGAGCAGTTCTTC. Its translation: CATSDLRGFGEQFF.

V usage is TRBV30 and J usage is TRBJ1-1; tentatively, D is TRBD1 (6 bases). This CDR3 region has 14 residues. Trimming stripped 2 bases from V and 1 base from J, with 11 bases between. The germline V gene encodes CDR1 GTSNPN and CDR2 SVGIG (reference sequence). In DNA, the CDR3 is TGTGCCTGGAGTTACAGGGTCCGGAACACTGAAGCTTTCTTT. This sequence encodes CAWSYRVRNTEAFF.

V usage is TRBV15 and J usage is TRBJ1-4; D might be TRBD1 (6 bases). The CDR3 spans 16 residues. Trimming shortened V by 1 base and J by 8 bases, and 17 bases separated the two germline ends. The germline gives CDR1 LNHNV, CDR2 YYDKDF (reference sequence). The CDR3 is CATSRGLTGSREKLFF. The DNA of the CDR3 is TGTGCCACCAGCAGAGGACTAACAGGGTCGAGGGAAAAACTGTTTTTT.

The chain couples TRBV19 to TRBJ1-5; 7 positions match TRBD1. The CDR3 contains 16 residues. With V trimmed by 6 bases and J by 1 base, 9 bases remained unmatched. The germline CDR1 and CDR2 sequences are LNHDA and SQIVND (reference sequence). The CDR3 region has the DNA TGTGCCAGTAGCCCCACAGGGGTAGGGAGCAATCAGCCCCAGCATTTT. Encoded protein: CASSPTGVGSNQPQHF.

The chain links TRBV14 to TRBJ2-7; unclear D gene. Per germline, CDR1 SGHDN and CDR2 FVKESK. The CDR3 loop spans 18 amino acids. V was shortened by 0 bases and J by 5 bases, with 23 bases between the two germline ends. The CDR3 spells CASSQDGWVGRFPDEQYF. CDR3 DNA sequence: TGTGCCAGCAGCCAAGATGGATGGGTGGGCAGATTCCCGGACGAGCAGTACTTC.

The V call is TRBV7-2, the J call TRBJ2-3; 9 nucleotides line up with TRBD1. The CDR3 is made up of 18 amino acids. Trimming took 1 base from V and 5 from J; bases not matched to a gene: 13. Germline lookup yields CDR1 SGHTA and CDR2 FQGNSA. CDR3 nucleotides: TGTGCCAGCAGCTTAGGTGTCTTTGGGACAGGGTCGGGAGATACGCAGTATTTT. It yields the protein CASSLGVFGTGSGDTQYF.

The V and J genes are TRBV6-5 and TRBJ1-2; 8 bases are a match to TRBD1. The V gene end was trimmed by 5 bases and the J gene end by 3 bases; junction bases not matched to a gene: 5. CDR1 MNHEY and CDR2 SVGAGI come from the germline V gene. CDR3 size: 14 residues. The CDR3 region is CASSPGTGHYGYTF. CDR3 nucleotides: TGTGCCAGCAGTCCCGGGACAGGTCACTATGGCTACACCTTC.

The chain combines TRBV6-1 with TRBJ1-6; maybe TRBD1 (6 bases). CDR3 size: 14 residues. Germline V lookup: CDR1 MNHNS, CDR2 SASEGT. The CDR3 bases are TGTGTCGCCCAGGGGCCGAATGTAGGTTCACCCCTCCACTTT. Translating gives CVAQGPNVGSPLHF.

The chain has TRBV7-8 and TRBJ1-5; the match to TRBD1 covers 7 bases. CDR1 and CDR2 from the germline V gene are SGHVS and FQNEAQ. The CDR3 consists of 15 residues. V lost 1 base to trimming and J lost 6 bases; unmatched junction nucleotides: 6. The CDR3 spells CASSLGGGGGQPQHF. The CDR3 region has the DNA TGTGCCAGCAGCTTAGGCGGAGGGGGCGGTCAGCCCCAGCATTTT.

This CDR3 is CASSVAGGKNTGELFF. Written as DNA, the CDR3 is TGTGCCAGCAGCGTAGCAGGGGGCAAGAACACCGGGGAGCTGTTTTTT. The chain recombines TRBV9 with TRBJ2-2; 8 nucleotides align to TRBD1. V was clipped by 0 bases and J by 1 base; unmatched bases: 2. The CDR3 is made up of 16 amino acids. Germline loops: CDR1 SGDLS, CDR2 YYNGEE.